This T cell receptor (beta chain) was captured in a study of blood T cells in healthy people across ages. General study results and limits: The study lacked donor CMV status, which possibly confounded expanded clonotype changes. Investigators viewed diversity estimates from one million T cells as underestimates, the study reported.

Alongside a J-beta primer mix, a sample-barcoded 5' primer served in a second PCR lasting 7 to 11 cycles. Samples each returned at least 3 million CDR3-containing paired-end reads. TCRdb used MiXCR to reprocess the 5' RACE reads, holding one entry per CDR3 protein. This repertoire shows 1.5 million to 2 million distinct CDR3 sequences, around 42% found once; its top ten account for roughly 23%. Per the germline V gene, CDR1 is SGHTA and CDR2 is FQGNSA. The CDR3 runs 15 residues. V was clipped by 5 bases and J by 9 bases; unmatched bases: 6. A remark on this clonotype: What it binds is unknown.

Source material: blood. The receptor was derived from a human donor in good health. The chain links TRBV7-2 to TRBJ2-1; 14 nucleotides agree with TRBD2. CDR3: CASSTRTSGGFEQFF. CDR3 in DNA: TGTGCCAGCAGCACCCGGACTAGCGGGGGGTTTGAGCAGTTCTTC.